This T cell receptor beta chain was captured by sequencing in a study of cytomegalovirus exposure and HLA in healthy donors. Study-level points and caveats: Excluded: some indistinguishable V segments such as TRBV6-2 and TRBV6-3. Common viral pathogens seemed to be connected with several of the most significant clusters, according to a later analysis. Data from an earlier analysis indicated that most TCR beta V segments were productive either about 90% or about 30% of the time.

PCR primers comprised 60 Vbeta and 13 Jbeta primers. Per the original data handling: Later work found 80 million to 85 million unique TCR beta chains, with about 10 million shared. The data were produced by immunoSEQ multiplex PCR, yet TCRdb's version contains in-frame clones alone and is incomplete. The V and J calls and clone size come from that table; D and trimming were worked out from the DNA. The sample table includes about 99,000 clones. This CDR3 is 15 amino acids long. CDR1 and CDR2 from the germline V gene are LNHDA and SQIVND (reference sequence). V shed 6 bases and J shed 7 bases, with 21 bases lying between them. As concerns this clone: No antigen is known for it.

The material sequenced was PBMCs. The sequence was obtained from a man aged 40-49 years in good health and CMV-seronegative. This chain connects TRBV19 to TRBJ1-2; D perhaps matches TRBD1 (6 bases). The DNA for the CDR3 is TGTGCCAGTAGCGCCCCGCGGGGGCAGGGTCTTGGCTACACCTTC. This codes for CASSAPRGQGLGYTF.